A selection of T cell receptor beta chains follows, all from one sample in a study of blood T cell repertoires in COVID-19. Sequenced by immunoSEQ multiplex PCR; TCRdb stores in-frame clones only, minus some. The table lists 110,000 to 150,000 clones, roughly 80% of them singletons. Sequenced input: peripheral blood. These receptors were taken from a man between 65 and 80 years old who had recovered from COVID-19. Each CDR3 is given with its conserved first and last residue. Each record gives: V gene, clone size, CDR3 protein. Size values are once, few and many counts, or a class for expanded clones, and some rows have none.

V: TRBV4-3
size: .
CDR3: CASSQVRGGNNEKLFF

V: TRBV14
size: .
CDR3: CASSQDRGRGTGELFF

V: TRBV5-1
size: .
CDR3: CASSPPGSGYTGELFF

V: TRBV30
size: .
CDR3: CACGSGLLEQYF

V: TRBV6-2/TRBV6-3
size: .
CDR3: CASSPLAGGGNEQFF

V: TRBV5-1
size: .
CDR3: CASTSGWDRGIGELFF

V: TRBV6-6
size: once
CDR3: CASTDLDSTANYGYTF

V: TRBV7-3
size: .
CDR3: CASSAKTGGLLTSGANVLTF

V: TRBV3-1/TRBV3-2
size: .
CDR3: CASSQFGSGANVLTF

V: TRBV2
size: few
CDR3: CASSLDRGRTGELFF

V: TRBV5-4
size: .
CDR3: CASSLRSGPGELFF

V: TRBV5-1
size: once
CDR3: CASSLRASGVYNEQFF

V: TRBV7-2
size: once
CDR3: CASSLTQGRIEQFF

V: TRBV10-1
size: .
CDR3: CASSANSPETQYF

V: TRBV29-1
size: .
CDR3: CSVEQMETQYF

V: TRBV5-1
size: .
CDR3: CASSLVGRSTGELFF

V: TRBV30
size: .
CDR3: CAWALRTGIINGELFF